This TCR beta chain emerged from a study of T cell changes during pregnancy in multiple sclerosis. The data were produced by immunoSEQ multiplex PCR, yet TCRdb's version contains in-frame clones alone and is incomplete. The table lists under 95,000 clones, 94% of them singletons. The ends were cut back, 2 bases at V and 5 bases at J, with 15 bases in the middle. Germline loops: CDR1 SGHTA, CDR2 FQGNSA. This CDR3 has 15 amino acids. This receptor was taken from a female donor in good health, enrolled as a control in a pregnancy study. This material consisted of peripheral blood, taken in the second trimester of pregnancy. The chain employs TRBV7-2 and TRBJ2-5; D perhaps matches TRBD1 (6 bases). The CDR3 loop is CASSLSGLGGETQYF. The CDR3 DNA follows: TGTGCCAGCAGCTTAAGTGGTCTTGGGGGCGAGACCCAGTACTTC. Full variable domain (missing parts from reference TRBV7-2 and TRBJ2-5): GAGVSQSPSNKVTEKGKDVELRCDPISGHTALYWYRQSLGQGLEFLIYFQGNSAPDKSGLPSDRFSAERTGGSVSTLTIQRTQQEDSAVYLCASSLSGLGGETQYFGPGTRLLVL.